These T cell receptor beta chains were read from a single sample in a study of T cell changes during pregnancy in multiple sclerosis. The data were produced by immunoSEQ multiplex PCR, yet TCRdb's version contains in-frame clones alone and is incomplete. Of roughly 62,000 clones listed, about nine tenths are singletons. Sequencing used peripheral blood, obtained in the first trimester of pregnancy. Every receptor here comes from a female donor with multiple sclerosis, enrolled in a pregnancy study. Each CDR3 is given with its conserved first and last residue. Fields, in order: J gene, clone size, D gene, V gene, CDR3 DNA, CDR3 protein. D genes are given only for firm matches. Size is stated for part of the rows, as once, few or many counts, or as a class when the clone is expanded.

TRBJ2-2 | . | TRBD2 | TRBV6-4 | TGTGCCAGCAGCCGACTAGCGGGAGGGACCGGGGAGCTGTTTTTT | CASSRLAGGTGELFF
TRBJ1-1 | . | . | TRBV12-5 | TGTGCTAGTGGTTTGGTAGTCAGGGAGAACACTGAAGCTTTCTTT | CASGLVVRENTEAFF
TRBJ1-1 | few | . | TRBV13 | TGTGCCAGCAGCTTAAGCGGGGACACTGAAGCTTTCTTT | CASSLSGDTEAFF
TRBJ2-1 | once | TRBD2 | TRBV5-1 | TGCGCCAGCAGCTTGGGGGAGGGCGGGCAGTTCTTC | CASSLGEGGQFF
TRBJ2-3 | . | TRBD1 | TRBV29-1 | TGCAGCGTCTGCCTGACAGGGAGCCCCACAGATACGCAGTATTTT | CSVCLTGSPTDTQYF
TRBJ1-4 | . | TRBD1 | TRBV2 | TGTGCCAGCAGCGGGACAGCAACTAATGAAAAACTGTTTTTT | CASSGTATNEKLFF
TRBJ2-2 | . | . | TRBV5-1 | TGCGCCAGCAGCTTACCAGGGGCCACCGGGGAGCTGTTTTTT | CASSLPGATGELFF
TRBJ2-3 | . | TRBD2 | TRBV7-2 | TGTGCCAGCAGCAAACAGGGGACTAGCGGGGATACGCAGTATTTT | CASSKQGTSGDTQYF
TRBJ1-1 | few | . | TRBV19 | TGTGCCACATCGGACGGGGGGATGAACACTGAAGCTTTCTTT | CATSDGGMNTEAFF
TRBJ1-1 | . | TRBD1 | TRBV18 | TGTGCCAGCTCACCATCGGACAGGTCGGGGCCTGAAGCTTTCTTT | CASSPSDRSGPEAFF
TRBJ1-5 | once | TRBD1 | TRBV10-3 | TGTGCCATCAGTGAGAGGACAGGGCCACTTAGCAATCAGCCCCAGCATTTT | CAISERTGPLSNQPQHF
TRBJ2-2 | . | . | TRBV5-1 | TGCGCCAGCAGCGTTATGAGGGCCGCCACCGGGGAGCTGTTTTTT | CASSVMRAATGELFF
TRBJ2-3 | . | TRBD2 | TRBV7-2 | TGTGCCAGCAGCCGAGCGGGGTATAGCACAGATACGCAGTATTTT | CASSRAGYSTDTQYF
TRBJ1-1 | . | . | TRBV10-2 | TGCGCCAGCAGTGCCCCAGGGGTTGATGAAGCTTTCTTT | CASSAPGVDEAFF
TRBJ2-3 | . | . | TRBV25-1 | TGTGCCAGCGGAGCGCCAACCGCAGATACGCAGTATTTT | CASGAPTADTQYF
TRBJ2-5 | . | TRBD1 | TRBV5-1 | TGCGCCAGCAGCTCGTCGGGACAGGGGATGACCCAGTACTTC | CASSSSGQGMTQYF
TRBJ1-3 | . | . | TRBV7-8 | TGTGCCAGCGGGGGGGAAGAGGGGAGTGGAAACACCATATATTTT | CASGGEEGSGNTIYF
TRBJ1-3 | . | . | TRBV5-8 | TGTGCCAGCAGCTTGATTTCGGGAACGGAAACTTCAAACACCATATATTTT | CASSLISGTETSNTIYF
TRBJ2-1 | . | TRBD2 | TRBV5-4 | TGTGCCAGCAGCCCCGAACTAGCGGGGGGGCCCGGCAATGAGCAGTTCTTC | CASSPELAGGPGNEQFF
TRBJ2-3 | . | . | TRBV7-2 | TGTGCCAGCAGCACTCTGGATACGCAGTATTTT | CASSTLDTQYF
TRBJ1-3 | . | . | TRBV5-1 | TGCGCCAGCAGGGAGGGCCTAAGCTCTGGAAACACCATATATTTT | CASREGLSSGNTIYF
TRBJ1-6 | . | . | TRBV19 | TGTGCCACCGCCACCCAGGGGACGTCACCCCTCCACTTT | CATATQGTSPLHF
TRBJ2-1 | once | . | TRBV7-3 | TGTGCCAGCAGCTTAAAGGGGGCGGAGTCCGGGGGCTTTCAGGAGCAGTTCTTC | CASSLKGAESGGFQEQFF
TRBJ1-2 | . | . | TRBV5-1 | TGCGCCAGCAGCTTGTCGGGGGAAGGTGGCTACACCTTC | CASSLSGEGGYTF
TRBJ2-2 | . | . | TRBV10-2 | TGCGCCAGCAGTCGGTCTAGCGTTCGGAGCACCGGGGAGCTGTTTTTT | CASSRSSVRSTGELFF
TRBJ2-2 | once | . | TRBV4-1 | TGCGCCAGCAGCCAAGAGAGCGCAGCGAACACCGGGGAGCTGTTTTTT | CASSQESAANTGELFF
TRBJ2-5 | . | TRBD2 | TRBV30 | TGTGCCTGGAGTGTAACCTCCAGCGGGAGGAACCAAGAGACCCAGTACTTC | CAWSVTSSGRNQETQYF
TRBJ1-3 | . | . | TRBV9 | TGTGCCAGCAGCGTAGAAGGGGCTGGAAACACCATATATTTT | CASSVEGAGNTIYF
TRBJ1-1 | . | . | TRBV18 | TGTGCCAGCTCACCTGGCAGGGGCGCGCGGACTGAAGCTTTCTTT | CASSPGRGARTEAFF
TRBJ2-7 | . | TRBD1 | TRBV10-3 | TGTGCCATCAGAGGGACAGACTACGAGCAGTACTTC | CAIRGTDYEQYF
TRBJ2-7 | . | TRBD1 | TRBV11-1 | TGTGCCAGCAGCCCGGGACAGGGGGACTACGAGCAGTACTTC | CASSPGQGDYEQYF
TRBJ2-5 | . | . | TRBV5-1 | TGCGCCAGCAGCCCCGGGGAGAGACAGACCCAGTACTTC | CASSPGERQTQYF